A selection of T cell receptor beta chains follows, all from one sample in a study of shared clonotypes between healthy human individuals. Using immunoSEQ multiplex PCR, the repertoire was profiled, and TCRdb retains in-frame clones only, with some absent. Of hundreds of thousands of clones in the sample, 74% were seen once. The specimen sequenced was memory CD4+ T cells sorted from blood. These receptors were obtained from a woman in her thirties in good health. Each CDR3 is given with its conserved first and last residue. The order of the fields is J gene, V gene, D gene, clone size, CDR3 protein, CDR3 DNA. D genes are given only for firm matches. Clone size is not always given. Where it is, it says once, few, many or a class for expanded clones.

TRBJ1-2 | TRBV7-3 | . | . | CASSLNGGVKGGYTF | TGTGCCAGCAGCTTAAATGGGGGAGTTAAAGGTGGCTACACCTTC
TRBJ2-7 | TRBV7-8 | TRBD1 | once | CASSLVATGVRREQYF | TGTGCCAGCAGCTTAGTGGCCACAGGGGTCCGTCGCGAGCAGTACTTC
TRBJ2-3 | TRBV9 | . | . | CASSVSTVRTDTQYF | TGTGCCAGCAGCGTGTCCACAGTTCGCACAGATACGCAGTATTTT
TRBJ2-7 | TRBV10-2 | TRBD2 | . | CASSRGTTSGSLYEQYF | TGCGCCAGCAGCCGGGGGACTACTAGCGGGAGTCTCTACGAGCAGTACTTC
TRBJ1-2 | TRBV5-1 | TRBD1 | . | CASSLDRGNGYTF | TGCGCCAGCAGCTTGGACAGGGGGAATGGCTACACCTTC
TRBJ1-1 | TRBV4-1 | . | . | CASRKGRNTEAFF | TGCGCCAGCAGGAAAGGGCGGAACACTGAAGCTTTCTTT
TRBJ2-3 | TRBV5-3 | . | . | CASSLGAADTQYF | TGTGCCAGCAGCTTGGGTGCCGCAGATACGCAGTATTTT
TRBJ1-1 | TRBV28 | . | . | CASRRGNTEAFF | TGTGCCAGCCGTAGGGGGAACACTGAAGCTTTCTTT
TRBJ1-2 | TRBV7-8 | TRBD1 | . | CASSLERTGQGYFGYTF | TGTGCCAGCAGCTTAGAACGTACGGGACAGGGGTATTTTGGCTACACCTTC
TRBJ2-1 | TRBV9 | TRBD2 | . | CASSVAGSGRYNEQFF | TGTGCCAGCAGCGTTGCAGGCAGCGGGAGGTACAATGAGCAGTTCTTC
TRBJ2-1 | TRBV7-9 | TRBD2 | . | CASSLRGSGRASSEQFF | TGTGCCAGCAGCCTACGGGGTAGCGGGAGGGCCTCTTCTGAGCAGTTCTTC
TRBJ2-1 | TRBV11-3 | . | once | CASSLIGGFYNEQFF | TGTGCCAGCAGCTTAATCGGCGGCTTTTACAATGAGCAGTTCTTC
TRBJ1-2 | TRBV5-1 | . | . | CASSLGAGSGYTF | TGCGCCAGCAGCCTCGGGGCGGGCAGTGGCTACACCTTC
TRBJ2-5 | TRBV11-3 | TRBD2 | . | CASSLGQTSGTSETQYF | TGTGCCAGCAGCTTAGGCCAGACTAGCGGGACCTCAGAGACCCAGTACTTC
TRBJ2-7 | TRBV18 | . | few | CASSPIREDEQYF | TGTGCCAGCTCACCAATCAGGGAGGACGAGCAGTACTTC
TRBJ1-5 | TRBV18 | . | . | CASSEGINQPQHF | TGTGCCAGCTCAGAGGGTATCAATCAGCCCCAGCATTTT
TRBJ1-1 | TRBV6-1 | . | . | CASNPRGNTEAFF | TGTGCCAGCAATCCGCGGGGGAACACTGAAGCTTTCTTT